Each of the 31 T cell receptor beta chains below was sequenced from the same sample in a study of blood T cell repertoires in COVID-19 (dated by TCRdb to 2019 to 2021). Libraries came from the immunoSEQ multiplex PCR assay. TCRdb carries this immuneACCESS record with in-frame sequences only. Its versions omit some clonotypes, under half of them owing to an unresolved V gene in the studies checked, with the rest unexplained. The sample profile shows approximately 53,000 clones; about 89% of them were found once. The ten largest clonotypes hold about 27% of the sample. The sample was peripheral blood. These receptors originate from a human donor in a cohort sampled during active COVID-19.

The chain joins TRBV18 to TRBJ1-2, with 7 bases fitting TRBD1. With 3 bases clipped from V and 8 bases from J, the junction kept 9 bases outside the gene matches. Germline V gives CDR1 KGHSH, CDR2 LQKENI. CDR3 length: 14 residues. The CDR3 region is CASSPRQGLEGYTF. DNA of the CDR3: TGTGCCAGCTCACCCCGACAGGGCCTTGAGGGCTACACCTTC.

CDR3 nucleotide sequence: TGTGCCAGCAGCTTATCTCGGGAGCAGTTCTTC. Its translation: CASSLSREQFF. The rearrangement uses TRBV11-3 and TRBJ2-1; D gene unclear. There are 11 residues in the CDR3. Germline CDR1 SGHNT, CDR2 YENEEA. The V end lost 2 bases, the J end lost 10 bases, and 6 bases lay between the germline ends.

The genes are TRBV24-1 and TRBJ2-1; TRBD1 agrees at 7 bases. The V gene end was trimmed by 4 bases and the J gene end by 3 bases; junction bases not matched to a gene: 8. The CDR3 sequence is 16 residues long. Germline V gene data show CDR1 as KGHDR and CDR2 as SFDVKD. CDR3 in DNA: TGTGCCACCAGTGACTCGGGACAGCCCTACTACAATGAGCAGTTCTTC. Its translation is CATSDSGQPYYNEQFF.

V and J are TRBV4-1 and TRBJ2-7, with TRBD1 as a possible D gene (5 bases). From germline, CDR1 is MGHRA and CDR2 YSYEKL. This CDR3 contains 14 residues. V dropped 4 bases and J dropped 2 bases, with 12 bases sitting between them. The CDR3 sequence: CASSPPDRPYEQYV. Here the CDR3 DNA reads TGCGCCAGCAGCCCACCCGACAGACCCTACGAGCAGTACGTC.

The chain employs TRBV12-3 or TRBV12-4 and TRBJ1-1; D call uncertain. Trimming took 10 bases from V and 4 from J, leaving 16 bases between them. This CDR3 has 13 amino acids. In DNA, the CDR3 is TGTGCCACCTGTTTGGGCCGGGGCACTGAAGCTTTCTTT. This gives the protein CATCLGRGTEAFF.

This chain uses TRBV9 with TRBJ2-5; the match to TRBD1 covers 9 bases. CDR3 size: 15 residues. Looked up from germline, CDR1 is SGDLS and CDR2 is YYNGEE. Germline trimming cut 4 bases from V and 4 bases from J; bases unmatched to any gene: 8. CDR3 sequence: CASSSPGTGRETQYF. The CDR3 nucleotides read TGTGCCAGCAGCTCCCCCGGGACAGGGAGAGAGACCCAGTACTTC. Using reference TRBV9 and TRBJ2-5 for the parts outside the CDR3, the full variable domain is DSGVTQTPKHLITATGQRVTLRCSPRSGDLSVYWYQQSLDQGLQFLIQYYNGEERAKGNILERFSAQQFPDLHSELNLSSLELGDSALYFCASSSPGTGRETQYFGPGTRLLVL.

The V call is TRBV9, the J call TRBJ1-5; D may be TRBD1 (5 bases). V gave up 0 bases and J gave up 6 bases, with 10 bases separating them. Per the germline V gene, CDR1 is SGDLS and CDR2 is YYNGEE. This CDR3 is built from 14 residues. CDR3 in DNA: TGTGCCAGCAGCGTAGACCAGGGTAGTCAGCCCCAGCATTTT. Translating gives CASSVDQGSQPQHF.

The J gene is TRBJ2-4, the V gene TRBV3-1 (or the pseudogene TRBV3-2); 10 positions agree with TRBD2. V lost 8 bases to trimming and J lost 8 bases; unmatched junction nucleotides: 9. Germline V gene sequence: CDR1 LGHDT, CDR2 YNNKEL (reference sequence). The CDR3 is 14 amino acids. The CDR3 coding sequence is TGTGCCAGCTTCAGCGGGAGGGCCCACTACATTCAGTACTTC. It encodes CASFSGRAHYIQYF.

Note on this clone: Mismatch with germline at one junction end may stem from a read error. J is TRBJ2-3 and V is TRBV6-4; 7 nucleotides agree with TRBD1. The CDR3 runs 15 residues. Germline V lookup: CDR1 MRHNA, CDR2 SNTAGT. The CDR3 loop is CVSSSTGTTPDTQYF. CDR3 sequence (DNA): TGTGTCAGCAGTTCGACAGGGACAACCCCAGATACGCAGTATTTT.

The chain couples TRBV4-3 to TRBJ2-1; 11 bases are shared with TRBD2. CDR1 LGHNA and CDR2 YSLEER come from the germline V gene. The CDR3 extends over 15 amino acids. Trimming took 2 bases from V and 6 from J; bases not matched to a gene: 3. CDR3 loop: CASSQLAGGINEQFF. The DNA for the CDR3 is TGCGCCAGCAGCCAACTAGCGGGAGGAATCAATGAGCAGTTCTTC.

CDR3 protein: CASSLRGAGGDTQYF. Here the CDR3 DNA reads TGTGCCAGCAGTTTACGGGGAGCCGGAGGAGATACGCAGTATTTT. This chain links TRBV28 with TRBJ2-3; D possibly corresponds to TRBD2 (5 bases). CDR1 and CDR2 from the germline V gene are MDHEN and SYDVKM. The V end lost 2 bases, the J end lost 5 bases, and 14 bases lay between the germline ends. This CDR3 is built from 15 residues.

The chain recombines TRBV18 with TRBJ1-1; no reliable D call. Trimming stripped 5 bases from V and 2 bases from J, with 12 bases between. The CDR3 is 14 amino acids. Germline loops: CDR1 KGHSH, CDR2 LQKENI. The CDR3 loop is CASSSQPINTEAFF. CDR3 coding DNA: TGTGCCAGCTCATCACAGCCTATTAACACTGAAGCTTTCTTT.

J is TRBJ2-1 and V is TRBV5-1; 8 bases are shared with TRBD1. With V trimmed by 4 bases and J by 3 bases, 3 bases remained unmatched. The CDR3 has 14 residues. Germline V lookup: CDR1 SGHRS, CDR2 YFSETQ. CDR3 sequence (DNA): TGCGCCAGCAGCAAAGGACAGGGCTACAATGAGCAGTTCTTC. Translated, it gives CASSKGQGYNEQFF.

The chain is built from TRBV7-3 and TRBJ2-2; TRBD1 matches at 7 bases. V was pared by 4 bases and J by 6 bases, with 8 bases of the junction left unmatched. The CDR3 has 15 residues. From germline, CDR1 is SGHTA and CDR2 FQGTGA. This chain's CDR3 is CASSYQGDWAGELFF. CDR3 DNA: TGTGCCAGCAGCTACCAGGGGGATTGGGCCGGGGAGCTGTTTTTT.

The gene calls are TRBV10-2 and TRBJ1-4; 10 nucleotides line up with TRBD1. The CDR3 has 17 residues. Germline-derived CDR1 and CDR2 are WSHSY and SAAADI. The V and J ends lost 4 bases and 1 base, in that order; junction bases with no gene match: 6. The chain's CDR3 is CASSGDRGFGTNEKLFF. The CDR3, as DNA: TGCGCCAGCAGTGGGGACAGGGGTTTTGGAACTAATGAAAAACTGTTTTTT.

This clone was seen just once. The rearrangement uses TRBV4-2 and TRBJ1-1; the match to TRBD1 covers 8 bases. V shed 0 bases and J 6 bases; nucleotides not matched to a gene: 12. This CDR3 spans 17 amino acids. CDR1 is LGHNA, CDR2 YNFKEQ, per germline. The DNA for the CDR3 is TGTGCCAGCAGCCAAGAAAAGGACAGGGTTTGGGGTCCTGAAGCTTTCTTT. This encodes CASSQEKDRVWGPEAFF.

The V call is TRBV15, the J call TRBJ2-5; D might be TRBD1 (6 bases). Trimming took off 0 bases at V and 4 bases at J, with 15 bases between the two ends. The CDR3 runs to 16 residues. CDR1 and CDR2 (germline): LNHNV, YYDKDF (reference sequence). CDR3 nucleotides: TGTGCCACCAGCAGAGAAGGGGGAGATTCCCCAGAGACCCAGTACTTC. Its translation: CATSREGGDSPETQYF.

The J gene is TRBJ2-4, the V gene TRBV6-2 or TRBV6-3, with D possibly matching TRBD1 (8 bases). This CDR3 comprises 13 residues. CDR1 is MNHEY and CDR2 is SVGEGT in the germline V gene. Deletions cut 5 bases from V and 7 bases from J, with 12 bases between. DNA of the CDR3: TGTGCCAGCAGTAACAGGGGGGGGAACATTCAGTACTTC. Its translation is CASSNRGGNIQYF.

V gene TRBV29-1 combines with J gene TRBJ2-5; D call uncertain. Deletions cut 7 bases from V and 1 base from J, with 10 bases between. The CDR3 consists of 12 residues. CDR1 SQVTM and CDR2 ANQGSEA come from the germline V gene. The CDR3, as DNA: TGCAGCGCTGTGCTAGGCCAAGAGACCCAGTACTTC. Translating gives CSAVLGQETQYF. The full variable domain, its missing parts supplied by reference TRBV29-1 and TRBJ2-5, is SAVISQKPSRDICQRGTSLTIQCQVDSQVTMMFWYRQQPGQSLTLIATANQGSEATYESGFVIDKFPISRPNLTFSTLTVSNMSPEDSSIYLCSAVLGQETQYFGPGTRLLVL.

The chain is built from TRBV19 and TRBJ2-1; perhaps TRBD2 as D (5 bases). Germline V gene lookup returns CDR1 LNHDA and CDR2 SQIVND (reference sequence). CDR3 length: 14 residues. V gave up 5 bases and J gave up 15 bases, with 23 bases separating them. The CDR3 here is CASSEGWNGPRPFF. The CDR3 DNA sequence: TGTGCCAGTAGTGAGGGTTGGAACGGACCGCGTCCGTTCTTC.

The chain links TRBV5-4 to TRBJ1-4; 7 nucleotides line up with TRBD1. This CDR3 is 14 amino acids long. The germline CDR1 and CDR2 sequences are SGHNT and YYREEE (reference sequence). With 3 bases clipped from V and 6 bases from J, the junction kept 5 bases outside the gene matches. The CDR3 coding sequence is TGTGCCAGCAGCTACTGGCAGGGGGATGAAAAACTGTTTTTT. Protein sequence: CASSYWQGDEKLFF.

This clone appeared a few times. This chain links TRBV30 with TRBJ2-1; 9 nucleotides line up with TRBD1. This CDR3 has 15 residues. Germline CDR1 GTSNPN, CDR2 SVGIG (reference sequence). The ends lost 4 bases at V and 7 bases at J; junction bases unmatched: 11. In DNA, the CDR3 is TGTGCCTGGACAACCGGGACAGGGCTTAGGAATGAGCAGTTCTTC. It is translated as CAWTTGTGLRNEQFF.

The chain has TRBV5-1 and TRBJ2-2, with 7 bases lining up with TRBD1. The junction had 11 bases not matched to a gene; V was cut back by 7 bases and J by 8 bases. The CDR3 is made up of 14 amino acids. CDR1 and CDR2 from the germline V gene are SGHRS and YFSETQ. The CDR3 here is CASGITTGSGELFF. DNA for the CDR3: TGCGCCAGCGGCATTACGACAGGGTCAGGGGAGCTGTTTTTT. Full variable domain (outside the CDR3, taken from reference TRBV5-1 and TRBJ2-2): KAGVTQTPRYLIKTRGQQVTLSCSPISGHRSVSWYQQTPGQGLQFLFEYFSETQRNKGNFPGRFSGRQFSNSRSEMNVSTLELGDSALYLCASGITTGSGELFFGEGSRLTVL.

The gene calls are TRBV18 and TRBJ2-2, with a possible D match to TRBD1 (5 bases). Germline CDR1 is KGHSH and CDR2 is LQKENI. The CDR3 contains 18 residues. Between the trimmed V and J ends, which lost 6 bases and 2 bases, there was a span of 22 bases. The CDR3 DNA sequence: TGTGCCAGCTCGCTCTATGCACAGGCCGCCAGTAACACCGGGGAGCTGTTTTTT. Translation gives CASSLYAQAASNTGELFF.

The J gene is TRBJ2-2, the V gene TRBV19, with D maybe TRBD1 (6 bases). V gave up 4 bases and J gave up 4 bases, with 13 bases separating them. CDR3 size: 15 residues. Germline V gene data show CDR1 as LNHDA and CDR2 as SQIVND (reference sequence). Written as DNA, the CDR3 is TGTGCCAGTAGTACCCAGGGGAGTAGCACCGGGGAGCTGTTTTTT. This codes for CASSTQGSSTGELFF.

This clone was seen once. The rearrangement joins TRBV30 to TRBJ2-7; the D gene is possibly TRBD2 (5 bases). V was pared by 2 bases and J by 0 bases, with 8 bases between. The CDR3 loop spans 13 amino acids. The germline CDR1 and CDR2 sequences are GTSNPN and SVGIG (reference sequence). The CDR3 here is CAWSSRGSYEQYV. Written as DNA, the CDR3 is TGTGCCTGGAGTTCCCGGGGCTCCTACGAGCAGTACGTC.

This chain links TRBV7-4 with TRBJ2-7; maybe TRBD1 (7 bases). CDR3 length equals 16 residues. V dropped 1 base and J dropped 3 bases, with 16 bases sitting between them. The germline V gene has CDR1 SGHVT and CDR2 SQSDAQ. The CDR3 DNA sequence: TGTGCCAGCAGCTTAGGTGCGGGCAGGGGGGACTACGAGCAGTACGTC. This sequence encodes CASSLGAGRGDYEQYV.

The chain recombines TRBV10-2 with TRBJ1-2; D not resolved. V was trimmed by 4 bases and J by 2 bases, leaving 11 bases between them. In germline, CDR1 is WSHSY, CDR2 SAAADI. The CDR3 has 14 residues. CDR3: CASSGTLKNYGYTF. The CDR3 nucleotides are TGCGCCAGCAGTGGAACATTGAAAAACTATGGCTACACCTTC.

This clone showed up just a few times. The genes are TRBV19 and TRBJ1-4; D gene unclear. Trimming left V 1 base short and J 7 bases short, with 7 bases between. The CDR3 runs 13 residues. The germline gives CDR1 LNHDA, CDR2 SQIVND (reference sequence). CDR3 sequence reads: CASSIGLAEKLFF. CDR3 DNA: TGTGCCAGTAGTATAGGATTGGCTGAAAAACTGTTTTTT.

A single count supports this clone. J is TRBJ2-3 and V is TRBV5-6; 15 bases align to TRBD2. V dropped 2 bases and J dropped 6; count of bases not matched to a gene: 1. The V gene's germline CDR1 is SGHDT and CDR2 YYEEEE. The CDR3 contains 15 residues. CDR3: CASSLGLAGGDTQYF. The CDR3 DNA follows: TGTGCCAGCAGCTTAGGACTAGCGGGAGGGGATACGCAGTATTTT.

V gene TRBV7-9 combines with J gene TRBJ2-5, with 7 bases fitting TRBD2. Unmatched junction bases numbered 5, after V lost 7 bases and J lost 0 bases. CDR1 SEHNR and CDR2 FQNEAQ come from the germline V gene (reference sequence). The length of the CDR3 is 14 residues. The CDR3 spells CASTPGGNQETQYF. DNA for the CDR3: TGTGCCAGCACTCCCGGGGGGAACCAAGAGACCCAGTACTTC. The entire variable domain, with the rest obtained from reference TRBV7-9 and TRBJ2-5, is as follows: DTGVSQNPRHKITKRGQNVTFRCDPISEHNRLYWYRQTLGQGPEFLTYFQNEAQLEKSRLLSDRFSAERPKGSFSTLEIQRTEQGDSAMYLCASTPGGNQETQYFGPGTRLLVL.